This TCR beta chain was captured in a study of monozygotic twins with inflammatory bowel disease. Study results and limitations: None of the different T cell subtypes could be distinguished from one another. Twins with IBD were found to have lower TCRbeta diversity (inverse Simpson) than healthy co-twins.

Concerning this clonotype: Its antigen is not identified.

This CDR3 is 15 amino acids long. The germline V gene encodes CDR1 DFQATT and CDR2 SNEGSKA (reference sequence). TCRalpha and TCRbeta cDNA underwent two nested PCRs of about 17 and 10 cycles. TCRdb reprocessed the 5' RACE reads, keeping one entry per CDR3 protein, no DNA. Its listing shows approximately 330,000 distinct CDR3 sequences. The rearrangement uses TRBV20-1 and TRBJ2-1; the TCRdb call, TRBD1, lacks DNA for checking. The TCR originated in a human donor with ulcerative colitis or Crohn's disease, or a healthy co-twin of an affected twin (not recorded which). Sequenced input: blood. CDR3 loop: CSAPLGTPPYNEQFF.